The 4 T cell receptor beta chains below were found in one sample sequenced in a study of CD4 T cells in relation to SARS-CoV-2 and coronaviruses. Their cognate antigens are unknown. The assay was immunoSEQ multiplex PCR, and TCRdb's table has in-frame clones only and misses some. This table holds 15,000 or so clones, 75% to 85% found once. The unexposed donors gave CD4+ T cells in about 2010-2019, prior to COVID-19. CD4+ T cells were isolated from the cells after around 10 days of culture. Sequencing was done on a sample of CD4+ T cells from PBMCs, cultured in vitro. Source of these receptors: a human donor in good health.

V is TRBV28 and J is TRBJ1-2; no clear D gene. The germline V and J ends were trimmed by 3 bases and 5 bases, with 7 bases remaining between them. CDR1 is MDHEN, CDR2 SYDVKM, per germline. The CDR3 length is 12 residues. The CDR3 protein is CASSFGVYGYTF. For the CDR3, the DNA is TGTGCCAGCAGTTTCGGAGTTTATGGCTACACCTTC.

The chain couples TRBV5-1 to TRBJ2-1; unclear D gene. This CDR3 contains 15 residues. Germline V gene sequence: CDR1 SGHRS, CDR2 YFSETQ. Between the trimmed V and J ends, which lost 7 bases and 4 bases, there was a span of 18 bases. The CDR3, as DNA: TGCGCCAGCTCTACCGCCGGGTCAGAGTACAATGAGCAGTTCTTC. It translates to CASSTAGSEYNEQFF.

The gene calls are TRBV9 and TRBJ1-2; D remains ambiguous. The germline V gene has CDR1 SGDLS and CDR2 YYNGEE. Trimming stripped 3 bases from V and 4 bases from J, with 10 bases between. CDR3 size: 13 residues. CDR3 bases: TGTGCCAGCAGCGGGGAGACCTTCTATGGCTACACCTTC. Its protein product is CASSGETFYGYTF.

The chain combines TRBV7-9 with TRBJ1-1; D call uncertain. Looked up from germline, CDR1 is SEHNR and CDR2 is FQNEAQ (reference sequence). The V end lost 3 bases, the J end lost 1 base, and 6 bases lay between the germline ends. The CDR3 covers 13 residues. The CDR3 DNA is TGTGCCAGCAGCTTCGGGGAGAACACTGAAGCTTTCTTT. Translated: CASSFGENTEAFF.